The entry below describes one T cell receptor beta chain. Sequenced by immunoSEQ multiplex PCR; TCRdb stores in-frame clones only, minus some. The data show about 180,000 clones, with about 88% seen just once and more than 8.5% held by the top ten. These data originate in a study of blood T cell repertoires in COVID-19. Germline CDR1 KGHDR, CDR2 SFDVKD. The V end lost 7 bases, the J end lost 4 bases, and 21 bases lay between the germline ends. CDR3 length: 16 residues. The sample comprised PBMCs or T cells enriched from blood (not recorded which). The clonotype comes from a woman younger than 30 who had recovered from COVID-19. The J gene is TRBJ1-2, the V gene TRBV24-1; no clear D gene. The CDR3 sequence: CATSPPAADSIYGYTF. As DNA, the CDR3 is TGTGCCACCAGCCCCCCGGCAGCGGATAGTATCTATGGCTACACCTTC.